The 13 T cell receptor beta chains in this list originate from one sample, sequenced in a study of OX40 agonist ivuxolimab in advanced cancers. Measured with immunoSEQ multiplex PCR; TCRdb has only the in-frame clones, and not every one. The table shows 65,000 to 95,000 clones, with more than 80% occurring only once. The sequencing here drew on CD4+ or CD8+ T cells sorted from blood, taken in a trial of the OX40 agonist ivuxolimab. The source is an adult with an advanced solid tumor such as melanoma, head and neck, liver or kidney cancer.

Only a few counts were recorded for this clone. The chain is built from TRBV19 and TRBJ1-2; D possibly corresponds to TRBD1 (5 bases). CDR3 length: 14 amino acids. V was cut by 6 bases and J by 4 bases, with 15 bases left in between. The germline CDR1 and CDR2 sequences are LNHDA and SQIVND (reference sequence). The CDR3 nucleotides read TGTGCCAGTAGGAACCTGGACAACCGCTATGGCTACACCTTC. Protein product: CASRNLDNRYGYTF.

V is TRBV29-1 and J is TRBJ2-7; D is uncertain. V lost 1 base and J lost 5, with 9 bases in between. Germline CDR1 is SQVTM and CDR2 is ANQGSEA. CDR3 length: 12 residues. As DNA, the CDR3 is TGCAGCGTTGAAGTAGAATGGAACGAGCAGTACTTC. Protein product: CSVEVEWNEQYF.

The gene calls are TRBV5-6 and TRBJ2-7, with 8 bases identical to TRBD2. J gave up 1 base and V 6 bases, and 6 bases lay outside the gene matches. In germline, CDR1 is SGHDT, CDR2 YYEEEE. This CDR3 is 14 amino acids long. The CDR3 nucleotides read TGTGCCAGCACCTCTGGGACTAGATCCTACGAGCAGTACTTC. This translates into CASTSGTRSYEQYF.

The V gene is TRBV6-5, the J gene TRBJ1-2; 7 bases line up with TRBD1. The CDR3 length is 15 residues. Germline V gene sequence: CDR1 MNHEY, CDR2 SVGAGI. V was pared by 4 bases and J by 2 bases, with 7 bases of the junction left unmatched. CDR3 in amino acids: CASSSTGDMNYGYTF. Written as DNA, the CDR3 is TGTGCCAGCAGTTCCACAGGGGATATGAACTATGGCTACACCTTC.

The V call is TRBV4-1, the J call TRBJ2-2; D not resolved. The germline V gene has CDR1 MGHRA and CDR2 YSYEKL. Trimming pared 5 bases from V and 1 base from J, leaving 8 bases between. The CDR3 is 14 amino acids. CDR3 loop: CASSKGRNTGELFF. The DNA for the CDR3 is TGCGCCAGCAGCAAAGGTCGGAACACCGGGGAGCTGTTTTTT.

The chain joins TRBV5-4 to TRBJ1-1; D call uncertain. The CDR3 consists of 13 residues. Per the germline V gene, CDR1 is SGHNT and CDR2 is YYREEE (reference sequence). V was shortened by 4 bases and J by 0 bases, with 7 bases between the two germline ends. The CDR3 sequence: CASSKPMNTEAFF. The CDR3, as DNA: TGTGCCAGCAGCAAACCTATGAACACTGAAGCTTTCTTT.

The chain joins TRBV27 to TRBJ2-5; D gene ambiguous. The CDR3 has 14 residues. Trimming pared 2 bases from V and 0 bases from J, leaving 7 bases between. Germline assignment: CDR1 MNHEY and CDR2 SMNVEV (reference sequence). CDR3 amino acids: CASSLNGYQETQYF. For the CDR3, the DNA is TGTGCCAGCAGTTTAAACGGATACCAAGAGACCCAGTACTTC.

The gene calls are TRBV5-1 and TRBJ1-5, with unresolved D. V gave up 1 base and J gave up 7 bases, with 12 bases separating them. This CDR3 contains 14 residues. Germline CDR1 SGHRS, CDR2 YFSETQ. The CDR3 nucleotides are TGCGCCAGCAGCTTGAATGAGGGTTCCCAGCCCCAGCATTTT. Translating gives CASSLNEGSQPQHF.

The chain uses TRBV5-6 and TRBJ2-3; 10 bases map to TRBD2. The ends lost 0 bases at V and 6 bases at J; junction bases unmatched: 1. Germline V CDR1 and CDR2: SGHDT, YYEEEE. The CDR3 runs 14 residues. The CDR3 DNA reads TGTGCCAGCAGCTTGGCTAGCGGGGGTGATACGCAGTATTTT. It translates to CASSLASGGDTQYF.

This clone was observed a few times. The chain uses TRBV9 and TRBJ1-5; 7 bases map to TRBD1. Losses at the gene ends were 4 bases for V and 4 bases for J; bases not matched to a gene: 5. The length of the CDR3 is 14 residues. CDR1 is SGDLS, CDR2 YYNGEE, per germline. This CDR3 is CASSHGQANQPQHF. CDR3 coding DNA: TGTGCCAGCAGCCATGGACAGGCTAATCAGCCCCAGCATTTT.

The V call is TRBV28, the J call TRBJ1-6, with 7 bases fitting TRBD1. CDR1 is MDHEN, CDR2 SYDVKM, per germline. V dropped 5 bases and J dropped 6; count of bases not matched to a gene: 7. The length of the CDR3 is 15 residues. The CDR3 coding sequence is TGTGCCAGCAGTCGAGAGGGGGCGTCTAATTCACCCCTCCACTTT. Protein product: CASSREGASNSPLHF.

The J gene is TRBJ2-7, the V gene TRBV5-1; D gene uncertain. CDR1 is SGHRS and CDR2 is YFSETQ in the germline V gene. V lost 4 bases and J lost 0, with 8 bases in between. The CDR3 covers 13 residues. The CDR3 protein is CASSRTDSYEQYF. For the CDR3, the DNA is TGCGCCAGCAGCCGGACGGACTCCTACGAGCAGTACTTC.

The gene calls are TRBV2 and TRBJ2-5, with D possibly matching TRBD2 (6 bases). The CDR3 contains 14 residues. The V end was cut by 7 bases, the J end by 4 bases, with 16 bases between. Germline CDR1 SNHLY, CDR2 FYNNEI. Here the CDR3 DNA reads TGTGCCAGCACCCCCGGGAGCCACCGAGAGACCCAGTACTTC. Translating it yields CASTPGSHRETQYF.